This is a list of T cell receptor beta chains from one sample in a study of blood T cell repertoires in COVID-19. Libraries were prepared by immunoSEQ multiplex PCR; TCRdb keeps only in-frame clonotypes and omits some of them. The sample consists of around 63,000 clones, roughly 90% of them appearing once. Sequenced: peripheral blood. These receptors came from an older woman with acute or convalescent COVID-19. CDR3s include the opening cysteine and the closing phenylalanine or tryptophan. Fields, in order: J gene, D gene, clone size, V gene, CDR3 length, CDR3 protein, CDR3 DNA. D genes are given only for firm matches. Clone size appears in some rows only: once, few, many, or a class for an expanded clone.

J: TRBJ2-5; D: TRBD1; size: .; V: TRBV28; length: 18; CDR3: CASSLSLNRGPHQETQYF; DNA: TGTGCCAGCAGTTTATCCCTTAACAGGGGGCCGCATCAAGAGACCCAGTACTTC
J: TRBJ1-3; D: .; size: .; V: TRBV4-2; length: 16; CDR3: CASSQDGEATGNTIYF; DNA: TGTGCCAGCAGCCAAGATGGGGAGGCGACTGGAAACACCATATATTTT
J: TRBJ1-5; D: .; size: .; V: TRBV6-1; length: 14; CDR3: CASSEAGPNQPQHF; DNA: TGTGCCAGCAGTGAAGCGGGCCCCAATCAGCCCCAGCATTTT
J: TRBJ2-1; D: TRBD2; size: .; V: TRBV6-2/TRBV6-3; length: 15; CDR3: CASSSRREGTDEQFF; DNA: TGTGCCAGCAGTTCTCGGCGGGAGGGCACCGATGAGCAGTTCTTC
J: TRBJ1-5; D: .; size: .; V: TRBV7-8; length: 14; CDR3: CASGGAQANQPQHF; DNA: TGTGCCAGCGGGGGGGCCCAGGCAAACCAGCCCCAGCATTTT
J: TRBJ2-2; D: TRBD1; size: .; V: TRBV11-2; length: 14; CDR3: CASSQGALVGELFF; DNA: TGTGCCAGCAGCCAGGGGGCTTTAGTCGGGGAGCTGTTTTTT
J: TRBJ1-3; D: .; size: few; V: TRBV18; length: 16; CDR3: CASSPLGSRGGNTIYF; DNA: TGTGCCAGCTCACCACTGGGGTCTCGAGGGGGAAACACCATATATTTT
J: TRBJ1-3; D: TRBD1; size: .; V: TRBV9; length: 15; CDR3: CASSRQGASGNTIYF; DNA: TGTGCCAGCAGCCGACAGGGGGCTTCTGGAAACACCATATATTTT
J: TRBJ1-4; D: .; size: .; V: TRBV24-1; length: 16; CDR3: CATGGWTASSNEKLFF; DNA: TGTGCCACCGGGGGCTGGACAGCTTCATCTAATGAAAAACTGTTTTTT
J: TRBJ2-3; D: TRBD2; size: .; V: TRBV15; length: 17; CDR3: CATSRDWGVGRADTQYF; DNA: TGTGCCACCAGCAGAGATTGGGGGGTTGGGAGGGCAGATACGCAGTATTTT
J: TRBJ2-2; D: TRBD1; size: .; V: TRBV5-6; length: 15; CDR3: CASSSLDRGTGELFF; DNA: TGTGCCAGCAGCTCCTTGGACAGGGGCACCGGGGAGCTGTTTTTT
J: TRBJ2-5; D: .; size: .; V: TRBV5-1; length: 13; CDR3: CASSLDREGTQYF; DNA: TGCGCCAGCAGCTTGGACAGGGAAGGGACCCAGTACTTC
J: TRBJ2-1; D: TRBD2; size: .; V: TRBV18; length: 14; CDR3: CASSLSGAYNEQFF; DNA: TGTGCCAGCTCCCTTAGCGGGGCCTACAATGAGCAGTTCTTC
J: TRBJ1-3; D: .; size: few; V: TRBV5-1; length: 15; CDR3: CASSLMSSSGNTIYF; DNA: TGCGCCAGCAGCTTAATGAGTAGCTCTGGAAACACCATATATTTT
J: TRBJ2-6; D: .; size: .; V: TRBV5-1; length: 13; CDR3: CASRGPGANVLTF; DNA: TGCGCCAGCAGGGGCCCTGGGGCCAACGTCCTGACTTTC
J: TRBJ2-3; D: TRBD2; size: .; V: TRBV7-9; length: 16; CDR3: CASSLLAGLGTDTQYF; DNA: TGTGCCAGCAGCCTCCTAGCGGGGTTGGGCACAGATACGCAGTATTTT
J: TRBJ1-1; D: TRBD1; size: .; V: TRBV18; length: 15; CDR3: CASSYYFWDSTEAFF; DNA: TGTGCCAGCTCTTACTACTTCTGGGACAGCACTGAAGCTTTCTTT
J: TRBJ1-3; D: .; size: .; V: TRBV12-3/TRBV12-4; length: 13; CDR3: CASSFDDRNTIYF; DNA: TGTGCCAGCAGTTTTGATGACAGAAACACCATATATTTT
J: TRBJ2-5; D: .; size: .; V: TRBV2; length: 13; CDR3: CASSPGQSETQYF; DNA: TGTGCCAGCAGTCCTGGACAGTCGGAGACCCAGTACTTC
J: TRBJ1-5; D: TRBD1; size: once; V: TRBV7-2; length: 16; CDR3: CASSLDGTGGSQPQHF; DNA: TGTGCCAGCAGCTTAGACGGGACAGGGGGGAGTCAGCCCCAGCATTTT
J: TRBJ2-3; D: .; size: .; V: TRBV11-2; length: 15; CDR3: CASSLGVLFTDTQYF; DNA: TGTGCCAGCAGCTTAGGGGTACTATTCACAGATACGCAGTATTTT
J: TRBJ1-1; D: .; size: .; V: TRBV4-2; length: 12; CDR3: CASSPKAGRAFF; DNA: TGTGCCAGCAGCCCAAAGGCGGGGCGGGCTTTCTTT
J: TRBJ1-2; D: TRBD1; size: .; V: TRBV30; length: 15; CDR3: CAWSVSRQGGYGYTF; DNA: TGTGCCTGGAGTGTATCGAGGCAGGGGGGCTATGGCTACACCTTC
J: TRBJ1-2; D: TRBD1; size: .; V: TRBV6-2/TRBV6-3; length: 14; CDR3: CASSPGQGSYGYTF; DNA: TGTGCCAGCAGCCCGGGACAGGGTTCCTATGGCTACACCTTC
J: TRBJ2-3; D: .; size: .; V: TRBV2; length: 15; CDR3: CASRQGLSSTDTQYF; DNA: TGTGCCAGCAGGCAGGGGCTATCTAGCACAGATACGCAGTATTTT
J: TRBJ2-1; D: TRBD1; size: .; V: TRBV28; length: 14; CDR3: CASLGGPPYNEQFF; DNA: TGTGCCAGCCTAGGGGGCCCCCCCTACAATGAGCAGTTCTTC
J: TRBJ1-4; D: .; size: .; V: TRBV29-1; length: 12; CDR3: CSATSTNEKLFF; DNA: TGCAGCGCCACTTCAACTAATGAAAAACTGTTTTTT
J: TRBJ2-3; D: TRBD2; size: .; V: TRBV10-3; length: 17; CDR3: CAISGTLTSGMEDTQYF; DNA: TGTGCCATCAGTGGAACGCTCACTAGCGGGATGGAAGATACGCAGTATTTT
J: TRBJ1-3; D: .; size: .; V: TRBV5-8; length: 14; CDR3: CASSLGQAGNTIYF; DNA: TGTGCCAGCAGCTTGGGGCAGGCTGGAAACACCATATATTTT
J: TRBJ1-2; D: .; size: .; V: TRBV30; length: 13; CDR3: CAWNRQASYGYTF; DNA: TGTGCCTGGAATCGACAGGCGTCCTATGGCTACACCTTC
J: TRBJ1-4; D: .; size: once; V: TRBV5-8; length: 15; CDR3: CASSLVPGLGEKLFF; DNA: TGTGCCAGCAGCTTGGTCCCGGGACTGGGTGAAAAACTGTTTTTT
J: TRBJ1-5; D: .; size: .; V: TRBV5-1; length: 15; CDR3: CASSLGLYSNQPQHF; DNA: TGCGCCAGCAGCTTGGGACTTTATAGCAATCAGCCCCAGCATTTT
J: TRBJ1-2; D: TRBD1; size: .; V: TRBV5-1; length: 15; CDR3: CASSLEGQGVYGYTF; DNA: TGCGCCAGCAGCTTGGAGGGACAGGGGGTCTATGGCTACACCTTC
J: TRBJ2-1; D: TRBD2; size: .; V: TRBV9; length: 17; CDR3: CASSVVLRGAGYNEQFF; DNA: TGTGCCAGCAGCGTAGTACTAAGGGGAGCGGGATACAATGAGCAGTTCTTC
J: TRBJ1-1; D: TRBD1; size: .; V: TRBV7-9; length: 12; CDR3: CASNQGAREAFF; DNA: TGTGCCAGCAACCAGGGGGCTCGAGAAGCTTTCTTT
J: TRBJ1-1; D: .; size: .; V: TRBV29-1; length: 13; CDR3: CSVRGRMNTEAFF; DNA: TGCAGCGTCCGAGGGAGGATGAACACTGAAGCTTTCTTT
J: TRBJ1-6; D: TRBD1; size: .; V: TRBV5-1; length: 19; CDR3: CASSLVSGTGVIRNSPLHF; DNA: TGCGCCAGCAGCTTGGTATCGGGGACAGGGGTGATCAGGAATTCACCCCTCCACTTT
J: TRBJ1-4; D: .; size: .; V: TRBV2; length: 14; CDR3: CASNPDRNNEKLFF; DNA: TGTGCCAGCAACCCGGACAGAAATAATGAAAAACTGTTTTTT
J: TRBJ2-5; D: .; size: .; V: TRBV5-6; length: 11; CDR3: CASSVQETQYF; DNA: TGTGCCAGCAGCGTACAAGAGACCCAGTACTTC
J: TRBJ2-1; D: TRBD2; size: .; V: TRBV10-3; length: 17; CDR3: CAISDPTLAGGYNEQFF; DNA: TGTGCCATCAGTGACCCGACCCTAGCGGGCGGATACAATGAGCAGTTCTTC
J: TRBJ1-1; D: TRBD1; size: .; V: TRBV6-4; length: 16; CDR3: CASSDSRDREGPEAFF; DNA: TGTGCCAGCAGTGACTCTCGGGACAGGGAGGGCCCTGAAGCTTTCTTT
J: TRBJ2-1; D: .; size: .; V: TRBV4-2; length: 17; CDR3: CASSQDRRASDDNEQFF; DNA: TGTGCCAGCAGCCAAGATCGTCGGGCTAGCGATGACAATGAGCAGTTCTTC
J: TRBJ2-3; D: TRBD2; size: .; V: TRBV28; length: 15; CDR3: CAASGGPSHTDTQYF; DNA: TGTGCCGCTAGCGGGGGCCCCTCACACACAGATACGCAGTATTTT
J: TRBJ1-4; D: TRBD1; size: .; V: TRBV3-1/TRBV3-2; length: 15; CDR3: CASSPTGTGNEKLFF; DNA: TGTGCCAGCAGCCCCACCGGGACAGGGAATGAAAAACTGTTTTTT
J: TRBJ2-5; D: TRBD2; size: .; V: TRBV9; length: 14; CDR3: CASSWGGGGETQYF; DNA: TGTGCCAGCAGCTGGGGGGGAGGCGGAGAGACCCAGTACTTC
J: TRBJ2-1; D: .; size: few; V: TRBV5-1; length: 15; CDR3: CASSISQSSYNEQFF; DNA: TGCGCCAGCAGCATATCACAGAGCTCCTACAATGAGCAGTTCTTC
J: TRBJ1-2; D: .; size: few; V: TRBV7-2; length: 12; CDR3: CASSTGGGGYTF; DNA: TGTGCCAGCAGCACCGGCGGGGGCGGCTACACCTTC
J: TRBJ1-4; D: .; size: .; V: TRBV29-1; length: 13; CDR3: CSVRTGSNEKLFF; DNA: TGCAGCGTGCGAACAGGGTCTAATGAAAAACTGTTTTTT
J: TRBJ1-6; D: .; size: .; V: TRBV2; length: 14; CDR3: CASSVAAGDSPLHF; DNA: TGTGCCAGCAGTGTGGCGGCAGGGGATTCACCCCTCCACTTT
J: TRBJ2-5; D: .; size: .; V: TRBV5-8; length: 14; CDR3: CASSRGGFQETQYF; DNA: TGTGCCAGCAGTAGGGGGGGATTCCAAGAGACCCAGTACTTC
J: TRBJ1-4; D: .; size: .; V: TRBV4-1; length: 13; CDR3: CASSQTAAGKLFF; DNA: TGCGCCAGCAGCCAAACGGCGGCGGGAAAACTGTTTTTT
J: TRBJ2-1; D: .; size: .; V: TRBV2; length: 13; CDR3: CASRNLLANEQFF; DNA: TGTGCCAGCAGGAACCTACTAGCCAATGAGCAGTTCTTC
J: TRBJ1-6; D: TRBD1; size: once; V: TRBV11-2; length: 17; CDR3: CASSSRRDRVINSPLHF; DNA: TGTGCCAGCAGCTCCCGAAGGGACAGGGTAATAAATTCACCCCTCCACTTT
J: TRBJ1-2; D: .; size: .; V: TRBV27; length: 15; CDR3: CASSRRQDLNYGYTF; DNA: TGTGCCAGCAGTAGACGACAGGACTTAAACTATGGCTACACCTTC
J: TRBJ2-2; D: .; size: .; V: TRBV5-6; length: 15; CDR3: CASLGRLANTGELFF; DNA: TGTGCCAGCTTGGGGCGGCTAGCGAACACCGGGGAGCTGTTTTTT
J: TRBJ1-5; D: .; size: .; V: TRBV11-2; length: 15; CDR3: CASSLLSGDNQPQHF; DNA: TGTGCCAGCAGCTTGCTCTCGGGGGACAATCAGCCCCAGCATTTT
J: TRBJ1-1; D: .; size: .; V: TRBV18; length: 15; CDR3: CASSQAGRRNTEAFF; DNA: TGTGCCAGCTCACAGGCAGGGCGGCGGAACACTGAAGCTTTCTTT
J: TRBJ2-3; D: .; size: .; V: TRBV7-2; length: 15; CDR3: CASSSRRARTDTQYF; DNA: TGTGCCAGCAGCTCTCGGAGGGCCCGCACAGATACGCAGTATTTT
J: TRBJ2-1; D: .; size: .; V: TRBV4-2; length: 16; CDR3: CASKRAGAGSYNEQFF; DNA: TGTGCCAGCAAAAGGGCGGGGGCCGGCTCCTACAATGAGCAGTTCTTC